These T cell receptor beta chains were read from a single sample in a study of a mutant IDH1 vaccine in newly diagnosed glioma. Measured with immunoSEQ multiplex PCR; TCRdb has only the in-frame clones, and not every one. The table includes about 66,000 clones, less than 85% detected once. Their target antigens are unknown. This material consisted of PBMCs, taken from a glioma patient whose treatment included an IDH1 peptide vaccine. The receptors come from a man aged 25 to 45 with glioma. CDR3s include the opening cysteine and the closing phenylalanine or tryptophan. D genes are given only for firm matches. Not all rows give a size; the values are once, few, many and, for expanded clones, a class.

clone_size,cdr3_length,v_call,d_call,j_call,cdr3_aa,cdr3_nt
.,14,TRBV2,.,TRBJ2-1,CASSVGWGNNEQFF,TGTGCCAGCAGTGTTGGTTGGGGGAACAATGAGCAGTTCTTC
.,16,TRBV7-2,.,TRBJ2-1,CASSFSGLPKGNEQFF,TGTGCCAGCAGCTTTTCTGGGCTCCCGAAAGGTAATGAGCAGTTCTTC
.,15,TRBV7-8,TRBD2,TRBJ2-3,CASSLVGGGGDTQYF,TGTGCCAGCAGCTTAGTGGGCGGGGGGGGAGATACGCAGTATTTT
.,16,TRBV5-4,TRBD2,TRBJ2-1,CASSSKSGRGYNEQFF,TGTGCCAGCAGCTCGAAAAGCGGGAGAGGTTACAATGAGCAGTTCTTC
.,13,TRBV27,TRBD2,TRBJ2-7,CASSFGREGEQYF,TGTGCCAGCAGTTTCGGCAGGGAGGGCGAGCAGTACTTC
.,14,TRBV6-1,.,TRBJ1-3,CASSEGLSGNTIYF,TGTGCCAGCAGTGAAGGTTTATCTGGAAACACCATATATTTT
.,14,TRBV11-1,TRBD1,TRBJ2-7,CASSSGQGPGEQYF,TGTGCCAGCAGCTCGGGACAGGGTCCCGGCGAGCAGTACTTC
few,14,TRBV14,.,TRBJ1-2,CASSQVPGFGGYTF,TGTGCCAGCAGCCAAGTCCCGGGTTTCGGGGGCTACACCTTC
few,15,TRBV18,TRBD2,TRBJ2-7,CASSPGLAGSYEQYF,TGTGCCAGCTCACCTGGGCTAGCGGGTTCCTACGAGCAGTACTTC
.,13,TRBV7-3,.,TRBJ2-1,CASSRALGDAQFF,TGTGCCAGCAGCCGAGCACTAGGGGATGCGCAGTTCTTC
.,15,TRBV7-9,.,TRBJ2-1,CASTDRDLSNNEQFF,TGTGCCAGCACCGACCGGGACTTATCTAACAATGAGCAGTTCTTC
.,19,TRBV4-2,TRBD1,TRBJ2-5,CASSLNPPGLGQIQETQYF,TGTGCCAGCAGCCTCAACCCCCCAGGGCTGGGACAGATACAAGAGACCCAGTACTTC
.,14,TRBV11-2,.,TRBJ2-7,CASSLEFSSHEQYF,TGTGCCAGCAGCTTAGAGTTCAGTAGCCACGAGCAGTACTTC
once,15,TRBV6-6,.,TRBJ2-7,CASRYHAGGSYEQYF,TGTGCCAGCAGATACCACGCGGGTGGCTCCTACGAGCAGTACTTC
.,15,TRBV28,.,TRBJ2-7,CASRLPRSPIYEQYF,TGTGCCAGTCGGCTACCCAGGAGCCCCATCTACGAGCAGTACTTC
.,12,TRBV7-2,.,TRBJ2-5,CASSPNQETQYF,TGTGCCAGCAGCCCAAACCAAGAGACCCAGTACTTC
.,16,TRBV15,.,TRBJ2-1,CATSPAVGGLYNEQFF,TGTGCCACCAGCCCCGCGGTTGGAGGATTATACAATGAGCAGTTCTTC
.,14,TRBV9,.,TRBJ1-2,CASSSVGRGNGYTF,TGTGCCAGCAGCAGCGTAGGTAGGGGCAACGGCTACACCTTC
.,15,TRBV29-1,.,TRBJ2-3,CSVEAHRGSTDTQYF,TGCAGCGTTGAAGCTCACCGGGGATCCACAGATACGCAGTATTTT
once,12,TRBV5-4,.,TRBJ1-1,CASSSPNTEAFF,TGTGCCAGCAGCTCACCGAACACTGAAGCTTTCTTT
.,17,TRBV9,TRBD1,TRBJ2-2,CASSVGGTGLYTGELFF,TGTGCCAGCAGCGTAGGGGGGACAGGGCTATACACCGGGGAGCTGTTTTTT
.,15,TRBV9,.,TRBJ2-3,CASSVGWGSTDTQYF,TGTGCCAGCAGCGTAGGATGGGGAAGCACAGATACGCAGTATTTT
.,16,TRBV27,TRBD1,TRBJ1-4,CASSQGQVATNEKLFF,TGTGCCAGCAGTCAGGGACAGGTTGCAACTAATGAAAAACTGTTTTTT
.,13,TRBV2,TRBD1,TRBJ2-7,CASSEGGGLEQYF,TGTGCCAGCAGTGAAGGAGGGGGCCTCGAGCAGTACTTC
.,12,TRBV28,.,TRBJ1-4,CASRGSGEKLFF,TGTGCCAGCAGGGGTAGTGGTGAAAAACTGTTTTTT
.,16,TRBV30,.,TRBJ2-1,CAWRWTQAVSYNEQFF,TGTGCCTGGAGGTGGACTCAGGCCGTCTCCTACAATGAGCAGTTCTTC
.,16,TRBV9,.,TRBJ1-4,CASSAGNLGFGEKLFF,TGTGCCAGCAGCGCAGGAAATCTAGGGTTTGGGGAGAAACTGTTTTTT
.,13,TRBV6-4,.,TRBJ2-2,CASSDRNTGELFF,TGTGCCAGCAGTGATAGGAACACCGGGGAGCTGTTTTTT
few,14,TRBV6-1,.,TRBJ2-2,CASRPTKWTGELFF,TGTGCCAGCAGACCAACAAAATGGACCGGGGAGCTGTTTTTT
.,16,TRBV5-1,.,TRBJ2-5,CASSPGGVGPGETQYF,TGCGCCAGCAGCCCCGGTGGTGTGGGACCCGGGGAGACCCAGTACTTC
.,15,TRBV5-4,.,TRBJ2-7,CASSFAFGSSYEQYF,TGTGCCAGCAGCTTTGCATTCGGGAGTTCCTACGAGCAGTACTTC
.,13,TRBV10-1,TRBD2,TRBJ2-4,CASSRAGEGIQYF,TGCGCCAGCAGCCGAGCGGGAGAGGGCATTCAGTACTTC
.,16,TRBV11-2,TRBD1,TRBJ1-1,CASSLRGQGANTEAFF,TGTGCCAGCAGCCTCCGGGGACAGGGTGCGAACACTGAAGCTTTCTTT
.,17,TRBV11-2,.,TRBJ2-4,CASSPIQGGIGKNIQYF,TGTGCCAGCAGTCCTATCCAGGGGGGCATAGGCAAAAACATTCAGTACTTC
once,14,TRBV2,.,TRBJ1-2,CASSEEAGSDGYTF,TGTGCCAGCAGTGAAGAGGCAGGGTCTGATGGCTACACCTTC
once,14,TRBV18,.,TRBJ2-3,CASSPLSSTDTQYF,TGTGCCAGCTCACCCCTATCTAGCACAGATACGCAGTATTTT
.,15,TRBV5-1,.,TRBJ1-1,CASSWGRTLNTEAFF,TGCGCCAGCAGTTGGGGGAGAACCCTGAACACTGAAGCTTTCTTT
.,11,TRBV28,.,TRBJ1-1,CASSSRTEAFF,TGTGCCAGCAGTTCCCGGACGGAAGCTTTCTTT
.,14,TRBV7-9,.,TRBJ1-4,CASSLKRADEKLFF,TGTGCCAGCAGCTTAAAACGGGCAGATGAAAAACTGTTTTTT
.,13,TRBV6-5,.,TRBJ2-5,CASSRDYRETQYF,TGTGCCAGCAGCCGCGACTACCGAGAGACCCAGTACTTC
.,15,TRBV10-3,TRBD2,TRBJ2-1,CAISDSGSSYNEQFF,TGTGCCATCAGCGATAGCGGGAGCTCCTACAATGAGCAGTTCTTC
.,12,TRBV6-5,.,TRBJ1-5,CASSRTGRNQHF,TGTGCCAGCAGTCGGACGGGGCGCAACCAGCATTTT
.,15,TRBV2,TRBD1,TRBJ2-1,CASSDRTGAYNEQFF,TGTGCCAGCAGCGATCGGACAGGGGCCTACAATGAGCAGTTCTTC
.,13,TRBV19,TRBD1,TRBJ1-1,CASSDTGDTEAFF,TGTGCCAGTAGTGATACAGGGGATACTGAAGCTTTCTTT
.,19,TRBV11-3,.,TRBJ1-5,CASSLVGTAPPHSNQPQHF,TGTGCCAGCAGCTTAGTAGGGACTGCCCCGCCACATAGCAATCAGCCCCAGCATTTT
.,11,TRBV6-1,.,TRBJ1-5,CARQANQPQHF,TGTGCCAGACAGGCGAATCAGCCCCAGCATTTT
.,14,TRBV28,.,TRBJ2-3,CASNMAGNSDTQYF,TGTGCCAGCAACATGGCGGGAAACTCAGATACGCAGTATTTT
.,12,TRBV30,.,TRBJ1-1,CAWSVFAGTAFF,TGTGCCTGGAGTGTATTTGCCGGGACAGCTTTCTTT
.,15,TRBV9,.,TRBJ2-2,CASSAGSGNTGELFF,TGTGCCAGCAGCGCAGGGAGTGGGAACACCGGGGAGCTGTTTTTT